The rows below give T cell receptor beta chains drawn from one sample of a study of shared clonotypes between healthy human individuals. The assay was immunoSEQ multiplex PCR, and TCRdb's table has in-frame clones only and misses some. Seen here are 2,500,000 or so clones, roughly 93% observed once, and the top ten hold 0.35% to 0.45%. The sequenced sample consisted of naive CD4+ T cells from PBMCs. The source is a man between 18 and 35 years old in good health. Some clones in this sample may be carry-over from other donors' samples. Each CDR3 is given with its conserved first and last residue. D genes are given only for firm matches. The size of a clone is reported for some rows only, either as once, few or many, or as a class for expanded clones.

d_gene | j_gene | abundance | v_gene | CDR3aa | CDR3nt
TRBD1 | TRBJ1-4 | . | TRBV28 | CASSSPGTGNEKLFF | TGTGCCAGCAGTTCACCCGGGACAGGGAATGAAAAACTGTTTTTT
TRBD1 | TRBJ2-2 | . | TRBV25-1 | CATLGQGIGELFF | TGTGCCACCCTGGGACAGGGTATCGGGGAGCTGTTTTTT
. | TRBJ2-3 | . | TRBV28 | CASRGDGTDTQYF | TGTGCCAGCAGAGGGGATGGCACAGATACGCAGTATTTT
TRBD2 | TRBJ2-7 | . | TRBV5-6 | CASSLTSGQGEQYF | TGTGCCAGCAGCTTGACTAGCGGGCAGGGCGAGCAGTACTTC
. | TRBJ2-7 | . | TRBV5-1 | CASSPQPAGGYEQYF | TGCGCCAGCAGCCCCCAACCCGCAGGGGGGTACGAGCAGTACTTC
. | TRBJ1-2 | . | TRBV19 | CASSTGQMAYGYTF | TGTGCCAGTAGTACCGGACAGATGGCCTATGGCTACACCTTC
TRBD2 | TRBJ2-7 | . | TRBV18 | CASSPSAGAGTSGSLYEQYF | TGTGCCAGCTCACCATCGGCGGGGGCCGGGACTAGCGGGAGCCTATACGAGCAGTACTTC
. | TRBJ2-2 | . | TRBV5-4 | CASSLAKSRTTGELFF | TGTGCCAGCAGCTTGGCCAAGTCCAGGACCACCGGGGAGCTGTTTTTT
. | TRBJ1-2 | . | TRBV7-7 | CASSTYVPETNYGYTF | TGTGCCAGCAGCACTTACGTCCCGGAAACTAACTATGGCTACACCTTC
. | TRBJ1-1 | . | TRBV2 | CASSVEGRNTEAFF | TGTGCCAGCAGTGTCGAGGGTAGGAACACTGAAGCTTTCTTT
. | TRBJ1-5 | . | TRBV27 | CASSLSTVQPQHF | TGTGCCAGCAGTTTATCGACTGTTCAGCCCCAGCATTTT
. | TRBJ2-4 | . | TRBV2 | CASSVDRAKNIQYF | TGTGCCAGCAGTGTTGACAGGGCCAAAAACATTCAGTACTTC
TRBD1 | TRBJ2-7 | . | TRBV30 | CAWWGQPFHEQYF | TGTGCCTGGTGGGGACAGCCGTTCCACGAGCAGTACTTC
. | TRBJ2-7 | . | TRBV6-6 | CAGSYTGQRYEQYF | TGTGCCGGCAGTTACACGGGGCAGCGCTACGAGCAGTACTTC
. | TRBJ2-1 | . | TRBV19 | CASSIDWNSEQFF | TGTGCCAGTAGTATAGATTGGAATAGTGAGCAGTTCTTC
TRBD2 | TRBJ2-1 | . | TRBV29-1 | CSVPGGRATYNEQFF | TGCAGCGTTCCTGGCGGGAGGGCCACCTACAATGAGCAGTTCTTC
. | TRBJ2-2 | once | TRBV10-2 | CASSVVTGGGTGELFF | TGCGCCAGCAGTGTTGTAACAGGGGGGGGTACCGGGGAGCTGTTTTTT
TRBD2 | TRBJ2-1 | . | TRBV5-1 | CASSQGLAGGNEQFF | TGCGCCAGCAGTCAAGGACTAGCGGGAGGCAATGAGCAGTTCTTC
TRBD2 | TRBJ2-7 | . | TRBV28 | CASSYPGTSGGEQYF | TGTGCCAGCAGTTACCCCGGGACTAGCGGGGGAGAGCAGTACTTC
. | TRBJ2-6 | . | TRBV5-8 | CASSFRSSGANVLTF | TGTGCCAGCAGCTTTAGGTCCTCTGGGGCCAACGTCCTGACTTTC
. | TRBJ2-3 | . | TRBV2 | CASSEAAATDTQYF | TGTGCCAGCAGTGAAGCGGCTGCCACAGATACGCAGTATTTT
. | TRBJ2-4 | . | TRBV5-1 | CASSLSGRVDIQYF | TGCGCCAGCAGCTTGAGCGGGCGAGTAGACATTCAGTACTTC
TRBD2 | TRBJ2-3 | . | TRBV29-1 | CSVASGGFTDTQYF | TGCAGCGTTGCTAGCGGGGGGTTCACAGATACGCAGTATTTT
TRBD2 | TRBJ2-5 | . | TRBV29-1 | CSVGPTSRETQYF | TGCAGCGTTGGACCGACTAGCCGTGAGACCCAGTACTTC
. | TRBJ2-7 | . | TRBV18 | CASTQTGEPPYEQYF | TGTGCCAGCACACAGACAGGCGAGCCCCCCTACGAGCAGTACTTC
. | TRBJ2-5 | . | TRBV6-1 | CASSPRRDQETQYF | TGTGCCAGCAGTCCCCGTCGGGACCAAGAGACCCAGTACTTC
TRBD1 | TRBJ2-7 | . | TRBV19 | CASSITGQSYEQYF | TGTGCCAGTAGTATAACGGGACAGAGCTACGAGCAGTACTTC
TRBD1 | TRBJ1-2 | . | TRBV27 | CASSLGQWALDGYTF | TGTGCCAGCAGTTTGGGACAGTGGGCACTTGATGGCTACACCTTC